The rows below give T cell receptor beta chains drawn from one sample of a study of cytomegalovirus exposure and HLA in healthy donors. Some clones are missing from TCRdb's copy, which holds only in-frame ones; the method was immunoSEQ multiplex PCR. In the table there are around 150,000 clones, nearly 85% of which are singletons. Sequencing input: PBMCs. The receptors stem from a male donor in good health and CMV-seronegative. Each CDR3 is given without its conserved first and last residue. A row's size may be missing; if present it is once, few, many or a size class.

clone_size v_call cdr3_aa
- TRBV19 ASRISGTGYEQY
once TRBV7-2 ASRGLAVYNEQF
- TRBV5-6 ASSLGPPNTEAF
- TRBV2 ASSETGEYYGYT
- TRBV6-1 ASDRTGMKGYT
- TRBV29-1 SAKPRDRAPGYNEQF
- TRBV19 ASSRGGAVTDTQY
- TRBV4-3 ASSLRTGSNQPQH
- TRBV7-6 ASSLVEGGEKLF
few TRBV6-6 ASSYGRANSPLH
- TRBV7-3 ASSLSGVLQGWNTEAF
- TRBV15 ATSRDPGAGNEQF
- TRBV28 ASSDPTSQSSYEQY
- TRBV5-1 ASSLALGEAF
- TRBV5-1 ASSLGASDSNSGNTIY
- TRBV6-1 ASSELSLRNSRTQNIQY
- TRBV7-9 ASSSNRQGTGELF
- TRBV5-1 ASSPLAGSTDTQY
once TRBV5-6 ASSLAGSGRAVDEQY
- TRBV28 ASRGNTEAF
- TRBV6-5 ASSSLQGRTYNEQF
- TRBV28 ASSRRDRGLASGTYEQY
once TRBV19 AIKRTGDSNTGELF
few TRBV28 AGATRGGNTEAF
- TRBV6-6 ASRSSGQSYEQY
- TRBV9 ASSATGVKAF
- TRBV4-2 ASSQVPAGGPGTGELF
- TRBV18 ASSPGQYYEQY
- TRBV28 ASRQARTGGGTEAF
- TRBV25-1 ASSDLQGTTGELF
- TRBV27 ASSLTQGYEQY
- TRBV9 ASSPDTDPIGEKLF
- TRBV2 ASSRIPGSGGELF
- TRBV11-2 ASSFDRGTYNSPLH
- TRBV6-5 ASSYGTGGNTQY
- TRBV2 ASSDVRQGARNRGYT
- TRBV5-4 ASSLARTTSGANVLT
- TRBV5-1 ASSFEGSSGYT
- TRBV19 ASSGQTTEQY
- TRBV10-3 AISDQPTTNEQF
- TRBV18 ASSPGTRSLGSRGYT
few TRBV5-8 ASSLVPGQGLYEQY
- TRBV28 ASSSDRGTDTQY
- TRBV19 ASIGQPMNTEAF
- TRBV5-1 ASSLADREDTQY
- TRBV28 ASSLLQGEAF
few TRBV18 ASSPGTGEY
- TRBV4-2 ASSLQGGREQF
- TRBV28 ASSFGLAGTDTQY
- TRBV7-9 SSSLRGTNEKLF
once TRBV7-2 ASSSGTGYNEQF
few TRBV11-2 ASTQVGAYEQY
- TRBV9 ASSVGLREPRTDTQY
few TRBV19 ASRNSRDMARQPQH
- TRBV28 ASMEQMNTGELF
- TRBV4-3 ASSQGTSGREETQY
- TRBV11-2 ASSYLFGLSIYEQY
few TRBV29-1 SAARAYEQY
- TRBV27 ASSLLSSGTAWEQY